The T cell receptor beta chain under discussion was sequenced for a study of blood T cell repertoires in COVID-19. Study information: Collection of acute and convalescent COVID-19 samples took place in the United States, Italy and Spain.

Between the trimmed V and J ends, which lost 5 bases and 1 base, there was a span of 18 bases. This CDR3 has 17 residues. Looked up from germline, CDR1 is SEHNR and CDR2 is FQNEAQ (reference sequence). Cohorts were determined from participant-reported clinical history. The repertoire was sequenced with immunoSEQ multiplex PCR; TCRdb's copy has only in-frame clones and lacks some. The repertoire holds some 320,000 clones, with more than 85% as singletons. The chain has TRBV7-9 and TRBJ2-1, with a weak D call TRBD1 (6 bases). Sequenced input: PBMCs or T cells enriched from blood (not recorded which). This receptor was taken from a woman aged 25-40 years who had been exposed to COVID-19. The DNA of the CDR3 is TGTGCCAGCAGCCATTGGGTTCCTCAGGGGTCCTACAATGAGCAGTTCTTC. Translated, it gives CASSHWVPQGSYNEQFF.